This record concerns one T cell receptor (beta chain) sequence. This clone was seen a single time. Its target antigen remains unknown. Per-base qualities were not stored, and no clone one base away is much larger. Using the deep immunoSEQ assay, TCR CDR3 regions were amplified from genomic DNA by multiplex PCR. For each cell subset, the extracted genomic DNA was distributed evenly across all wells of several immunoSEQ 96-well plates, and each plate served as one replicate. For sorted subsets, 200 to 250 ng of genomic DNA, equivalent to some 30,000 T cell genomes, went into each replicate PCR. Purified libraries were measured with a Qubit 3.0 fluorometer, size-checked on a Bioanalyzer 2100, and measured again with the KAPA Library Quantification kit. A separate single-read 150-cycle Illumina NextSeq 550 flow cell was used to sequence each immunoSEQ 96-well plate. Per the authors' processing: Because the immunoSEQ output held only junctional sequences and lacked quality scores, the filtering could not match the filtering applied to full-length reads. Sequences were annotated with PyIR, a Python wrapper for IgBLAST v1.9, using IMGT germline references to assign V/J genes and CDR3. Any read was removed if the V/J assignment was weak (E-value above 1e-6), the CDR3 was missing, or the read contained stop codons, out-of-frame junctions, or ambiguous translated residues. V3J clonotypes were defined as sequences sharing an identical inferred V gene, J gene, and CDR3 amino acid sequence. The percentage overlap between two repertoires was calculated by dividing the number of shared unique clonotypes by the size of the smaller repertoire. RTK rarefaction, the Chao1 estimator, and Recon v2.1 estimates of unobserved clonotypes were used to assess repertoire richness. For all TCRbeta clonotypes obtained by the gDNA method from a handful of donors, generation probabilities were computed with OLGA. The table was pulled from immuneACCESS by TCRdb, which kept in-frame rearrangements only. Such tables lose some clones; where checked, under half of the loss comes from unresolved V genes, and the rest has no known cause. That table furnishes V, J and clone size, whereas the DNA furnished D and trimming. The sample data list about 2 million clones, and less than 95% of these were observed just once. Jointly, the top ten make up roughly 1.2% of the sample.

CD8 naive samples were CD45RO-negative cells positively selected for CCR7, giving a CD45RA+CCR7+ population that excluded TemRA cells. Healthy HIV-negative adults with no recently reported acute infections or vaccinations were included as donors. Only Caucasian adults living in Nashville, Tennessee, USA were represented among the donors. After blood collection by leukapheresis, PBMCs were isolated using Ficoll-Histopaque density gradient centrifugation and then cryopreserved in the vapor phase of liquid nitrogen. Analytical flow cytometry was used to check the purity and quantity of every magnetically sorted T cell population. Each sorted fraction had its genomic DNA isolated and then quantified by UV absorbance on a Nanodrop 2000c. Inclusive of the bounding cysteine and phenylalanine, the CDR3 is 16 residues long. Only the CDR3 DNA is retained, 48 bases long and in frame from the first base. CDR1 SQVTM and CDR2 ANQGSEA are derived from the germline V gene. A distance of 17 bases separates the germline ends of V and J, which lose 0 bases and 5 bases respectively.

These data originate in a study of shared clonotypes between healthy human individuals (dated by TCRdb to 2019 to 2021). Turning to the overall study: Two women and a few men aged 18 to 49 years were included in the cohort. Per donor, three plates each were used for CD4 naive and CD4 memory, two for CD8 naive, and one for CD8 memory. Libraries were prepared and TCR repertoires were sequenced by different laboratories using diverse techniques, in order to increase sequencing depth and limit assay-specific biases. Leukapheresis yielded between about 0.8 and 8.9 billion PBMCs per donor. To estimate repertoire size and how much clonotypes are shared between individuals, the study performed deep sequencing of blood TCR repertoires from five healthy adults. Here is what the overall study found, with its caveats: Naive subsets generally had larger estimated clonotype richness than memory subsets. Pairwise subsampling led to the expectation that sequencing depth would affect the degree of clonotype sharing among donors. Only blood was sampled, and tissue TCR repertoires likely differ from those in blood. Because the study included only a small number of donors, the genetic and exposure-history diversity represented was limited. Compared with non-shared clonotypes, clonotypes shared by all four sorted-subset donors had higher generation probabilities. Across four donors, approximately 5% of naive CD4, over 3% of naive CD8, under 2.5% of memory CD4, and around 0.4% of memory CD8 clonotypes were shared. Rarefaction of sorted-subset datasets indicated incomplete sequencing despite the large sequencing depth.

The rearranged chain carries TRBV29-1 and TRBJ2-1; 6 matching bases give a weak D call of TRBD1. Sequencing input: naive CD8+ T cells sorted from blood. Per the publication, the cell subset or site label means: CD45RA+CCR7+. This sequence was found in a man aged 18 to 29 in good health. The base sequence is TGCAGCGTTGAAGATCTGGGGCAGGGGTGGAACAATGAGCAGTTCTTC. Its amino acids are CSVEDLGQGWNNEQFF.